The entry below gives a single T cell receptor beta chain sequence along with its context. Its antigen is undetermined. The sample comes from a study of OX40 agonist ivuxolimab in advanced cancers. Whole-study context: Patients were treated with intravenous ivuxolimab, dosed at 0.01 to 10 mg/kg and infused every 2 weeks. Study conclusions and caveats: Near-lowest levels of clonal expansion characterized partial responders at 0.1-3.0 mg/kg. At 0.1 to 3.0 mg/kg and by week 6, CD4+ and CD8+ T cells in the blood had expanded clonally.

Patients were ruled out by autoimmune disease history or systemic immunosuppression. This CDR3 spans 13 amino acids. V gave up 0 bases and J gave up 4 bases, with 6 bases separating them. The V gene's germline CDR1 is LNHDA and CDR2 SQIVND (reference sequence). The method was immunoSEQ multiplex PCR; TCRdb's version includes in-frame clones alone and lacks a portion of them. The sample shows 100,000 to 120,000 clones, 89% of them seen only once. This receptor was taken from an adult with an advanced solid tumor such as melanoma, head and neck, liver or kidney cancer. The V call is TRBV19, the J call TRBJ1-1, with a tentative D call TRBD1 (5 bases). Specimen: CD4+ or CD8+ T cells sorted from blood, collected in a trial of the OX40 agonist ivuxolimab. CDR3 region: CASSIEGGTEAFF. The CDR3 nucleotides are TGTGCCAGTAGTATAGAGGGGGGCACTGAAGCTTTCTTT. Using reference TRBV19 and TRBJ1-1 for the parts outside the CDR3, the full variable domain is DGGITQSPKYLFRKEGQNVTLSCEQNLNHDAMYWYRQDPGQGLRLIYYSQIVNDFQKGDIAEGYSVSREKKESFPLTVTSAQKNPTAFYLCASSIEGGTEAFFGQGTRLTVV.